Sequencing of this TCR beta chain was carried out in a study of cytomegalovirus exposure and HLA in healthy donors. The PCR contained 60 Vbeta and 13 Jbeta primers. Assay used: immunoSEQ multiplex PCR; TCRdb lists only in-frame clones, some missing. With tens of thousands of clones in the sample, the ten largest clones hold approximately 1.1%. Study-wide results and limits: Later analysis identified a missense DCLRE1C variant that was linked to TCR beta V- and J-gene trimming. Most TCR beta V segments were productive about 87% or about 30% of the time in an earlier analysis. In vitro experiments confirmed that a few CMV-associated chains were specific for CMV antigens.

Notes on this clone: No antigen is known for it.

V lost 3 bases, J lost 1 base, and 10 bases lay in between. The CDR3 covers 14 residues. CDR1 is LNHDA and CDR2 is SQIVND in the germline V gene (reference sequence). Sequenced input: PBMCs. The rearrangement uses TRBV19 and TRBJ2-7; D perhaps matches TRBD2 (5 bases). The sequence came from a woman in her twenties or thirties in good health and CMV-seronegative. CDR3 DNA sequence: TGTGCCAGTAGTATTGGAGGTGGGTCCTACGAGCAGTACTTC. Amino acids: CASSIGGGSYEQYF.